Listed here are 23 T cell receptor beta chains from one sample, sequenced in a study of CD8 T cells in Susac syndrome. RNA in amounts of about 0.5 to 1 ug was reverse transcribed with random hexamers. Each CDR3 protein gets one entry after TCRdb re-called the immunoSEQ multiplex PCR reads with MiXCR. The table lists 150,000 to 160,000 distinct CDR3 sequences, approximately 96% of them singletons, with around 0.21% in the top ten. Material: CD8+ T cells from PBMCs. The origin of the receptors is a human donor with multiple sclerosis.

V and J are TRBV2 and TRBJ2-3; no clear D gene. Per germline, CDR1 SNHLY and CDR2 FYNNEI. The CDR3 has 10 amino acids. V gave up 10 bases and J gave up 6 bases, with 8 bases separating them. The CDR3 coding sequence is TGTGCCACCCTTCGTGATACGCAGTATTTT. Its translation: CATLRDTQYF.

The chain carries TRBV11-3 and TRBJ2-1, with a possible D match to TRBD2 (6 bases). The CDR3 contains 13 residues. The germline V gene encodes CDR1 SGHNT and CDR2 YENEEA. V lost 7 bases, J lost 4 bases, and 11 bases lay in between. CDR3 sequence reads: CASTLEGYNEQFF. For the CDR3, the DNA is TGTGCCAGCACCTTGGAGGGGTACAATGAGCAGTTCTTC.

This sequence joins TRBV29-1 and TRBJ2-7, with a weak D call TRBD1 (7 bases). Per the germline V gene, CDR1 is SQVTM and CDR2 is ANQGSEA. The CDR3 has 17 amino acids. Between the trimmed V and J ends, which lost 0 bases and 7 bases, there was a span of 25 bases. The CDR3: CSVEDRKGGGEPGEQYF. CDR3 nucleotide sequence: TGCAGCGTTGAAGATCGAAAAGGAGGGGGCGAGCCCGGGGAGCAGTACTTC.

This rearrangement joins TRBV19 to TRBJ1-2, with D uncertain. This CDR3 spans 10 amino acids. CDR1 is LNHDA and CDR2 is SQIVND in the germline V gene (reference sequence). The V gene lost 10 bases and the J gene lost 6 bases, with 9 bases spanning the gap. CDR3 DNA sequence: TGTGCCACTATGGCTGATGGCTACACCTTC. Protein product: CATMADGYTF.

The genes are TRBV9 and TRBJ2-7; D uncertain. The germline V gene encodes CDR1 SGDLS and CDR2 YYNGEE. V was trimmed by 0 bases and J by 2 bases, leaving 9 bases between them. This CDR3 contains 14 residues. CDR3: CASSVEGSTYEQYF. The CDR3 region has the DNA TGTGCCAGCAGCGTAGAGGGTAGCACCTACGAGCAGTACTTC.

The V gene is TRBV9, the J gene TRBJ2-3; D may match TRBD1 or TRBD2 (5 bases each). V dropped 0 bases and J dropped 0 bases, with 8 bases sitting between them. The germline gives CDR1 SGDLS, CDR2 YYNGEE. The CDR3 extends over 15 amino acids. The CDR3 nucleotides are TGTGCCAGCAGCGTAGGGGGGATTAGCACAGATACGCAGTATTTT. It encodes CASSVGGISTDTQYF.

J is TRBJ1-2 and V is TRBV18, with D unresolved. There are 13 residues in the CDR3. Germline CDR1 KGHSH, CDR2 LQKENI. Trimming removed 6 bases at V and 0 bases at J, with 8 bases between. CDR3 sequence: CASSRPTNYGYTF. The CDR3 DNA sequence: TGTGCCAGCTCGCGTCCAACTAACTATGGCTACACCTTC.

V is TRBV20-1 and J is TRBJ1-6; 7 bases map to TRBD1. V shed 3 bases, J shed 1 base, and the junction held 9 bases outside the gene matches. The CDR3 extends over 17 amino acids. Germline V CDR1 and CDR2: DFQATT, SNEGSKA (reference sequence). CDR3 nucleotide sequence: TGCAGTGCTAGCGCTGGGGACAGTTGGTCCTATAATTCACCCCTCCACTTT. It encodes CSASAGDSWSYNSPLHF.

This rearrangement joins TRBV19 to TRBJ1-1; D not certain. The V and J ends lost 3 bases and 2 bases respectively, with 7 bases between them. Looked up from germline, CDR1 is LNHDA and CDR2 is SQIVND (reference sequence). The length of the CDR3 is 13 residues. CDR3 sequence reads: CASSMSDNTEAFF. In nucleotides, the CDR3 is TGTGCCAGTAGTATGTCAGATAACACTGAAGCTTTCTTT.

The chain links TRBV9 to TRBJ1-2; D remains unclear. Per germline, CDR1 SGDLS and CDR2 YYNGEE. Between the trimmed V and J ends, which lost 3 bases and 12 bases, there was a span of 9 bases. The CDR3 contains 10 residues. The CDR3, as DNA: TGTGCCAGCAGCGCCCGCCGCCACACCTTC. Translated, it gives CASSARRHTF.

V is TRBV30 and J is TRBJ1-2; 8 bases are shared with TRBD1. The CDR3 runs 13 residues. Trimming took 3 bases from V and 2 from J; bases not matched to a gene: 2. In germline, CDR1 is GTSNPN, CDR2 SVGIG (reference sequence). CDR3 nucleotide sequence: TGTGCCTGGAGAAACAGGGGGAACTATGGCTACACCTTC. Translated: CAWRNRGNYGYTF. The full variable domain, rest sourced from reference TRBV30 and TRBJ1-2, is SQTIHQWPATLVQPVGSPLSLECTVEGTSNPNLYWYRQAAGRGLQLLFYSVGIGQISSEVPQNLSASRPQDRQFILSSKKLLLSDSGFYLCAWRNRGNYGYTFGSGTRLTVV.

V usage is TRBV30 and J usage is TRBJ2-3; no definite D call. Trimming pared 0 bases from V and 6 bases from J, leaving 4 bases between. The CDR3 covers 11 residues. Looked up from germline, CDR1 is GTSNPN and CDR2 is SVGIG (reference sequence). In nucleotides, the CDR3 is TGTGCCTGGAGTGTGGGGGATACGCAGTATTTT. Its protein product is CAWSVGDTQYF. Complete variable domain (other parts from reference TRBV30 and TRBJ2-3): SQTIHQWPATLVQPVGSPLSLECTVEGTSNPNLYWYRQAAGRGLQLLFYSVGIGQISSEVPQNLSASRPQDRQFILSSKKLLLSDSGFYLCAWSVGDTQYFGPGTRLTVL.

The chain carries TRBV9 and TRBJ2-1; D uncertain. Trimming removed 1 base from V and 9 bases from J, with 8 bases in between. Germline V gene sequence: CDR1 SGDLS, CDR2 YYNGEE. This CDR3 has 12 amino acids. CDR3 DNA sequence: TGTGCCAGCAGCGTATACGCTGGTGAGCAGTTCTTC. This gives the protein CASSVYAGEQFF.

The gene calls are TRBV13 and TRBJ1-2, with a weak D call TRBD1 (5 bases). This CDR3 has 15 residues. The V end was cut by 0 bases, the J end by 4 bases, with 12 bases between. From germline, CDR1 is PRHDT and CDR2 FYEKMQ (reference sequence). This CDR3 is CASSLGRGSAYGYTF. The DNA of the CDR3 is TGTGCCAGCAGCTTAGGCCGGGGGTCGGCCTATGGCTACACCTTC. Variable domain in full (rest from reference TRBV13 and TRBJ1-2): AAGVIQSPRHLIKEKRETATLKCYPIPRHDTVYWYQQGPGQDPQFLISFYEKMQSDKGSIPDRFSAQQFSDYHSELNMSSLELGDSALYFCASSLGRGSAYGYTFGSGTRLTVV.

The chain uses TRBV5-1 and TRBJ2-7, with D maybe TRBD1 (7 bases). Per germline, CDR1 SGHRS and CDR2 YFSETQ. The CDR3 runs to 12 residues. Trimming took off 7 bases at V and 4 bases at J, with 12 bases between the two ends. In DNA form, the CDR3 reads TGCGCCAGCCGGGACAGCGGGTACGAGCAGTACTTC. It is translated as CASRDSGYEQYF.

This rearrangement joins TRBV29-1 to TRBJ1-1; D gene ambiguous. This CDR3 comprises 14 residues. CDR1 SQVTM and CDR2 ANQGSEA come from the germline V gene. The CDR3 is CSAPDPSGNTEAFF. The DNA for the CDR3 is TGCAGTGCACCGGACCCCTCCGGGAACACTGAAGCTTTCTTT.

The chain is built from TRBV4-2 and TRBJ1-2, with 8 bases matching TRBD1. Germline V gives CDR1 LGHNA, CDR2 YNFKEQ. With V trimmed by 0 bases and J by 8 bases, 8 bases remained unmatched. The CDR3 consists of 15 residues. The CDR3 is CASSQEVGRGRGYTF. The CDR3 nucleotides read TGTGCCAGCAGCCAAGAAGTTGGCAGGGGGCGCGGCTACACCTTC.

This chain joins TRBV29-1 and TRBJ1-2, with a weak D call TRBD1 (6 bases). Germline CDR1 and CDR2: SQVTM and ANQGSEA. This CDR3 is built from 11 residues. The V end was cut by 8 bases, the J end by 4 bases, with 11 bases between. Here the CDR3 reads CSRGGPYGYTF. The CDR3 DNA is TGCAGCCGTGGGGGGCCCTATGGCTACACCTTC.

The chain links TRBV3-1 to TRBJ2-3; weak D call: TRBD2 (6 bases). CDR3 length: 16 amino acids. The V and J ends lost 0 bases and 1 base respectively, with 11 bases between them. The germline gives CDR1 LGHDT, CDR2 YNNKEL (reference sequence). CDR3 sequence (DNA): TGTGCCAGCAGCCAAGATGGGGTAGCGGGCACAGATACGCAGTATTTT. Translated, it gives CASSQDGVAGTDTQYF.

The genes are TRBV20-1 and TRBJ2-5, with 12 bases aligning to TRBD1. CDR1 and CDR2 (germline): DFQATT, SNEGSKA (reference sequence). Trimming at V came to 3 bases and at J to 9 bases, leaving 20 bases not matched to a gene. The length of the CDR3 is 18 residues. The CDR3 DNA follows: TGCAGTGCTAGGCCCAGCTCGGGACAGGGGGCTATCTCATCGGCCCAGTACTTC. Translation gives CSARPSSGQGAISSAQYF.

This clonotype was picked up one time. The chain employs TRBV3-1 and TRBJ1-2; the D gene is possibly TRBD1 (6 bases). Germline V gene data show CDR1 as LGHDT and CDR2 as YNNKEL (reference sequence). Trimming took 4 bases from V and 7 from J, leaving 19 bases between them. This CDR3 is 15 amino acids long. DNA for the CDR3: TGTGCCAGCAGCCCAGAACGCAGGGGCGCGGGTGGCTACACCTTC. Its protein product is CASSPERRGAGGYTF.

The CDR3 sequence: CASSGQGYNEQFF. The CDR3 DNA is TGTGCCAGCAGCGGACAGGGGTACAATGAGCAGTTCTTC. The chain recombines TRBV7-9 with TRBJ2-1, with 9 bases fitting TRBD1. The CDR3 is 13 residues long. Trimming took 5 bases from V and 4 from J; bases not matched to a gene: 0. Germline assignment: CDR1 SEHNR and CDR2 FQNEAQ (reference sequence).

The chain employs TRBV27 and TRBJ1-2; D is unresolved. Trimming pared 2 bases from V and 3 bases from J, leaving 16 bases between. The CDR3 is made up of 16 amino acids. Germline-derived CDR1 and CDR2 are MNHEY and SMNVEV (reference sequence). The CDR3 DNA is TGTGCCAGCAGTTTACACCTTGGTGATACCCACTATGGCTACACCTTC. Protein sequence: CASSLHLGDTHYGYTF.